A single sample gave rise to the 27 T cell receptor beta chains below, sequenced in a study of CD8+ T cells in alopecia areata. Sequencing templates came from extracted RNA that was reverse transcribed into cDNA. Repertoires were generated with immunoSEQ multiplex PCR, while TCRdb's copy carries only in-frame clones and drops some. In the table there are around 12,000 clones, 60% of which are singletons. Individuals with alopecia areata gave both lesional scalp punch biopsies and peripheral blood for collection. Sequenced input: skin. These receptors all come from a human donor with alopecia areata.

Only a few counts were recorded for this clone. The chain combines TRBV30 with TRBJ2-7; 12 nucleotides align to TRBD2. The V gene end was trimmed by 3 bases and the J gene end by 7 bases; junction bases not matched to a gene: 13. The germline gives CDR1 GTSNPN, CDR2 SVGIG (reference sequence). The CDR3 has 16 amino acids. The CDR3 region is CAWRGPGLAGVYEQYF. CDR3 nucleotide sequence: TGTGCCTGGAGGGGCCCGGGACTAGCGGGCGTTTATGAGCAGTACTTC.

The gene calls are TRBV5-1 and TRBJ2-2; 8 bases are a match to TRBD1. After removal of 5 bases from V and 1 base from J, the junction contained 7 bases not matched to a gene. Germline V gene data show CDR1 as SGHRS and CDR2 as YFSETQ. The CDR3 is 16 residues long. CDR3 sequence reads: CASRPLGQGNTGELFF. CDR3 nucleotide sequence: TGCGCCAGCAGACCCCTCGGACAGGGGAACACCGGGGAGCTGTTTTTT.

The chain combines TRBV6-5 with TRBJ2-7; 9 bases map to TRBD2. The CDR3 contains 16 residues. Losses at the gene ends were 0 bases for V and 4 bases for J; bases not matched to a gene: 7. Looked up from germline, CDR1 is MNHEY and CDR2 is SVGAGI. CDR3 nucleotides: TGTGCCAGCAGTTACTCGGGTAGCGGGAGTTTTTACGAGCAGTACTTC. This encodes CASSYSGSGSFYEQYF.

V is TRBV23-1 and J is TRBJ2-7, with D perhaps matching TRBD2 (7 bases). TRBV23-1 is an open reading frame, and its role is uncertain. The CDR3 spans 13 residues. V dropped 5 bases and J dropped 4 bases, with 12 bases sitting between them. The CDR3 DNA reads TGCGCCAGCAGTGGGGGCGGGAGTTACGAGCAGTACTTC. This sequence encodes CASSGGGSYEQYF.

The CDR3 nucleotides read TGTGCCAGCAGTCAAGACAGGTTTGGAGCAGATACGCAGTATTTT. Encoded protein: CASSQDRFGADTQYF. The V gene is TRBV6-5, the J gene TRBJ2-3; possibly TRBD1 for D (6 bases). V was trimmed by 5 bases and J by 4 bases, leaving 16 bases between them. Germline V CDR1 and CDR2: MNHEY, SVGAGI. CDR3 length: 15 amino acids.

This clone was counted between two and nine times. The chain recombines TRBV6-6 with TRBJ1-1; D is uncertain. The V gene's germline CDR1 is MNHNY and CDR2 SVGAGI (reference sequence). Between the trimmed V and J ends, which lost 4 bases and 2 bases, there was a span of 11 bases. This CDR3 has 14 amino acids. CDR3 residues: CASSFSRSNTEAFF. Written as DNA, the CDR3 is TGTGCCAGCAGTTTCTCCCGTTCCAACACTGAAGCTTTCTTT.

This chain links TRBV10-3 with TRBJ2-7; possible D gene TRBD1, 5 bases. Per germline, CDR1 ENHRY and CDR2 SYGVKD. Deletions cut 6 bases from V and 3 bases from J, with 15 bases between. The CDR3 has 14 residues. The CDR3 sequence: CAISDQGTGYEQYF. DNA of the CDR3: TGTGCCATCAGCGATCAGGGTACCGGCTACGAGCAGTACTTC.

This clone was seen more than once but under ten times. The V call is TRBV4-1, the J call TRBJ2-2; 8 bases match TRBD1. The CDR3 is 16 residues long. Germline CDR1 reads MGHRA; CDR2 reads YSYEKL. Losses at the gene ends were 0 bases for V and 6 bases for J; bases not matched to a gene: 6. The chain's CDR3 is CASSQEESGGSGELFF. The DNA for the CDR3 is TGCGCCAGCAGCCAAGAAGAGTCAGGGGGCTCCGGGGAGCTGTTTTTT.

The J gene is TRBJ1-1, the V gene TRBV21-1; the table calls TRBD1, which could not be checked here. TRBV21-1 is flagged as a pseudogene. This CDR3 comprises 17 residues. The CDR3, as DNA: TGTGCCAGCAGCCCCAAGCTAACCGGGACACCGAACACTGAAGCTTTCTTT. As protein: CASSPKLTGTPNTEAFF.

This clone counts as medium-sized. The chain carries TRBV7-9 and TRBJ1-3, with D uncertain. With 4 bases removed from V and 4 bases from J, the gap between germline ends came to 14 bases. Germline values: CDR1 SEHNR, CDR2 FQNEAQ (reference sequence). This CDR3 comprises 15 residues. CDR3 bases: TGTGCCAGCAGCTCCACTAAGGGAGCGGGAAACACCATATATTTT. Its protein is CASSSTKGAGNTIYF.

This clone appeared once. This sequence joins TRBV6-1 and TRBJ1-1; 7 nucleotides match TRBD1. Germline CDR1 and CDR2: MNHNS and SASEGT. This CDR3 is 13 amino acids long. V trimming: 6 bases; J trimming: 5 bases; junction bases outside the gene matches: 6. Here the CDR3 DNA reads TGTGCCAGCAGGATGACAGGGCTTACTGAAGCTTTCTTT. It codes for CASRMTGLTEAFF.

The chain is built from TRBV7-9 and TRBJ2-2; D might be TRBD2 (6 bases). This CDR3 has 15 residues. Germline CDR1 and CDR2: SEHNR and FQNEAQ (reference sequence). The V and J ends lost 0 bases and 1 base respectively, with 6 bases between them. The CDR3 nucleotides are TGTGCCAGCAGCTTAGCTAGCGGGAACACCGGGGAGCTGTTTTTT. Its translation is CASSLASGNTGELFF. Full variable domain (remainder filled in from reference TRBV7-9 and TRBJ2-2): DTGVSQNPRHKITKRGQNVTFRCDPISEHNRLYWYRQTLGQGPEFLTYFQNEAQLEKSRLLSDRFSAERPKGSFSTLEIQRTEQGDSAMYLCASSLASGNTGELFFGEGSRLTVL.

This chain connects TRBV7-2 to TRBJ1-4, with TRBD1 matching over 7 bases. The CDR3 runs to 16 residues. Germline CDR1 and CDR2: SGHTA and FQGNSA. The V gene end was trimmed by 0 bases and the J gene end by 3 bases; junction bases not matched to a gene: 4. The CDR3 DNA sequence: TGTGCCAGCAGCTTAGCGCTCGGACAGGCTAATGAAAAACTGTTTTTT. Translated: CASSLALGQANEKLFF.

CDR3 loop: CSAGGSYEQYF. CDR3 sequence (DNA): TGCAGCGCGGGCGGGAGCTACGAGCAGTACTTC. The V gene is TRBV29-1, the J gene TRBJ2-7; 7 bases are a match to TRBD2. The germline V gene has CDR1 SQVTM and CDR2 ANQGSEA. The CDR3 has 11 amino acids. Trimming removed 7 bases from V and 3 bases from J; junction bases left unmatched: 3.

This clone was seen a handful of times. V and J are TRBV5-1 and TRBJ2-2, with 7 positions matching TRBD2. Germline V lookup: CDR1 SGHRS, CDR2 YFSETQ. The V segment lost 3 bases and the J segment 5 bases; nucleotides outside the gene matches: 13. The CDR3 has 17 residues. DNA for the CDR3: TGCGCCAGCAGCTGGACCCCTCCGGGACTATCGACCGGGGAGCTGTTTTTT. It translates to CASSWTPPGLSTGELFF.

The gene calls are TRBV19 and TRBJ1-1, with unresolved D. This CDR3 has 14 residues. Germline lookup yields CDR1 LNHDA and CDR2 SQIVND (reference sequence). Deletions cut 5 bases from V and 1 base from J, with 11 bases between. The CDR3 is CASSHGLSNTEAFF. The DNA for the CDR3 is TGTGCCAGTAGTCATGGACTGTCGAACACTGAAGCTTTCTTT.

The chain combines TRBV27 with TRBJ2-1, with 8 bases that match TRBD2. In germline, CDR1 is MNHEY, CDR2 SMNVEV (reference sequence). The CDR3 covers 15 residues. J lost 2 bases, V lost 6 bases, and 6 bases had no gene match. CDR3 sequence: CASRLTSETYNEQFF. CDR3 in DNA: TGTGCCAGCAGACTGACTAGCGAGACCTACAATGAGCAGTTCTTC.

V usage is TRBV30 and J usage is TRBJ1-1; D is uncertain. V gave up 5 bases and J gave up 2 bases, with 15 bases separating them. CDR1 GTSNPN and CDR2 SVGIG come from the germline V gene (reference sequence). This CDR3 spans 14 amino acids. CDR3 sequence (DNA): TGTGCCTGGGGGAAAGAAAGGCTTAACACTGAAGCTTTCTTT. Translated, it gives CAWGKERLNTEAFF.

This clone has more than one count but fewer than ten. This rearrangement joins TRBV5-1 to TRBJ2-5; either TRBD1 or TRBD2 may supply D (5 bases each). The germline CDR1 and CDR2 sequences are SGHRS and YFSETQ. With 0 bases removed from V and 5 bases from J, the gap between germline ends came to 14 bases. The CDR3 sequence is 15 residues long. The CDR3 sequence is CASSLGQNRRETQYF. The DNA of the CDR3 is TGCGCCAGCAGCTTGGGACAGAACAGGAGGGAGACCCAGTACTTC.

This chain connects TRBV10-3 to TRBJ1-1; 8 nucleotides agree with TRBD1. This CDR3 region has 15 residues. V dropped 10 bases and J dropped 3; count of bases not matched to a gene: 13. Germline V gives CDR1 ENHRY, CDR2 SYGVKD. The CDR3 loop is CATRRGTGTDTEAFF. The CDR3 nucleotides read TGTGCCACCCGACGGGGGACAGGTACGGACACTGAAGCTTTCTTT.

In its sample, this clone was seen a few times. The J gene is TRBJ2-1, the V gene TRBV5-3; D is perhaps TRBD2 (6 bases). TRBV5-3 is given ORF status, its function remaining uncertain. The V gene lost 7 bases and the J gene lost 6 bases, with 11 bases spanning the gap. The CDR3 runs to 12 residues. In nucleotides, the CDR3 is TGTGCCAGATCCGGGACTCTCAATGAGCAGTTCTTC. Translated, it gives CARSGTLNEQFF.

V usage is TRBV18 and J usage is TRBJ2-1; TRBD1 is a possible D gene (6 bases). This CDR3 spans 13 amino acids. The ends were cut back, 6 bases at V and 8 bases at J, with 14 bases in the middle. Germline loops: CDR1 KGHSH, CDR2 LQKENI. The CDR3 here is CASSRQGIDEQFF. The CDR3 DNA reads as TGTGCCAGCTCGCGGCAGGGGATCGATGAGCAGTTCTTC.

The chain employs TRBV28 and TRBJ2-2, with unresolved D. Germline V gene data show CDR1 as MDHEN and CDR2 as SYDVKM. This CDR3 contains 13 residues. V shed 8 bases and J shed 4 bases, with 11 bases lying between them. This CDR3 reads CASQQISTGELFF. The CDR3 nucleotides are TGTGCCAGCCAGCAGATCAGCACCGGGGAGCTGTTTTTT.

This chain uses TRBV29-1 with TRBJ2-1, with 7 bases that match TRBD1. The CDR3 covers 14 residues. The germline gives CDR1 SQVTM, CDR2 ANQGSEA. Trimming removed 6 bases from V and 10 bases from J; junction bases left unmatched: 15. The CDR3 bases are TGCAGCGTCAAGATGACAGGGACCCTCTCCGAGCAGTTCTTC. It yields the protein CSVKMTGTLSEQFF.

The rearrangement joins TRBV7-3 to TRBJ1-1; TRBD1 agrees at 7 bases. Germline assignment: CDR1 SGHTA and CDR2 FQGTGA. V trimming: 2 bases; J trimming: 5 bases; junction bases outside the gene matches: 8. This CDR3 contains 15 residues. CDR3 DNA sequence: TGTGCCAGCAGCTTAGGACCTGAGGGGGCTACTGAAGCTTTCTTT. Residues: CASSLGPEGATEAFF.

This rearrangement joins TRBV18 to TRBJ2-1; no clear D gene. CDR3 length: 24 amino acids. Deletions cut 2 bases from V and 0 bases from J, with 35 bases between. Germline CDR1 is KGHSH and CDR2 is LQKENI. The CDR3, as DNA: TGTGCCAGCTCACCAAGTTACCGGTGGTCCCTTTCGCTCGGTCCCGTGAGCTCCTACAATGAGCAGTTCTTC. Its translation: CASSPSYRWSLSLGPVSSYNEQFF.

The CDR3: CASSGGVWVTEAFF. CDR3 in DNA: TGTGCCAGCAGCGGGGGGGTTTGGGTCACTGAAGCTTTCTTT. The chain recombines TRBV7-2 with TRBJ1-1, with D possibly being TRBD1 (5 bases). Germline loops: CDR1 SGHTA, CDR2 FQGNSA. V shed 5 bases and J shed 4 bases, with 14 bases lying between them. The CDR3 extends over 14 amino acids.